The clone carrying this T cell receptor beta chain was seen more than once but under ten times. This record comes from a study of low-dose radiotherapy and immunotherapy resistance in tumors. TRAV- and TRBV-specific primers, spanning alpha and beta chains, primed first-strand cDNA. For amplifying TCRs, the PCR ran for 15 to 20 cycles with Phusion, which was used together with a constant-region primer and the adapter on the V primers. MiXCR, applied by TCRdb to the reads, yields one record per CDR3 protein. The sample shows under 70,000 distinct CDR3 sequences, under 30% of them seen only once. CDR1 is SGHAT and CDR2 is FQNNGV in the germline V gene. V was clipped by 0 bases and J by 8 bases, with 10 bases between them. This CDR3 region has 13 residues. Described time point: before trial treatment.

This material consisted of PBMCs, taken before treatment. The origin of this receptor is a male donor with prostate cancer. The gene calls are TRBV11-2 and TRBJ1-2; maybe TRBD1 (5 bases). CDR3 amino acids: CASSLERAGGYTF. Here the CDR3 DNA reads TGTGCCAGCAGCTTAGAGAGGGCAGGGGGCTACACCTTC.